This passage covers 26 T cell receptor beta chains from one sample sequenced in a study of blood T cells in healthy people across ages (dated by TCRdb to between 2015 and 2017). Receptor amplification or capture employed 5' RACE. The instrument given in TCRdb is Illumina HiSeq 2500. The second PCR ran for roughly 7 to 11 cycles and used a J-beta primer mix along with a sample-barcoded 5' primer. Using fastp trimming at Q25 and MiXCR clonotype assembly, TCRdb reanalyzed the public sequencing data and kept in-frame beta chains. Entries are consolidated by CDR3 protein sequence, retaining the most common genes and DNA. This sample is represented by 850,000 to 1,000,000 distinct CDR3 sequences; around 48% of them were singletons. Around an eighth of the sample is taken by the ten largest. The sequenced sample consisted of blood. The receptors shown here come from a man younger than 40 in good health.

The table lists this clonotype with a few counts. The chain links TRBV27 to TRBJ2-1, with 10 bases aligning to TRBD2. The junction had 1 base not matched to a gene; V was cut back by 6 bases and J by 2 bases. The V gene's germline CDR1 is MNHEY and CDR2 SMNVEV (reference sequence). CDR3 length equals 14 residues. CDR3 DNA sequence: TGTGCCAGCAGACTAGCGGGGACCTACAATGAGCAGTTCTTC. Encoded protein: CASRLAGTYNEQFF.

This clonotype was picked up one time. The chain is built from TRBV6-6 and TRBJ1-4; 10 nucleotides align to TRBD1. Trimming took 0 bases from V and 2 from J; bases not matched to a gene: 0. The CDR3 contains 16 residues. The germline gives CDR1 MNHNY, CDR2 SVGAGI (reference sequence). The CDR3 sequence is CASSYSTGGTNEKLFF. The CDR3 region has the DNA TGTGCCAGCAGTTACTCGACAGGGGGCACTAATGAAAAACTGTTTTTT.

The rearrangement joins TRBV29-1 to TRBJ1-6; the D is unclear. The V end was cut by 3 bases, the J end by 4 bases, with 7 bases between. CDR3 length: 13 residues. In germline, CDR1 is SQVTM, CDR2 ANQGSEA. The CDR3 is CSVDAGYNSPLHF. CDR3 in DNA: TGCAGCGTTGACGCGGGGTATAATTCACCCCTCCACTTT.

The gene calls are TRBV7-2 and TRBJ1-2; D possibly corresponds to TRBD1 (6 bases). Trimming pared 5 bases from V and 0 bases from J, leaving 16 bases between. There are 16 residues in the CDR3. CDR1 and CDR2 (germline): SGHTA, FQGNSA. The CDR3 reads CASSLQLTGPNYGYTF. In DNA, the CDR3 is TGTGCCAGCAGCCTCCAGCTGACAGGCCCTAACTATGGCTACACCTTC.

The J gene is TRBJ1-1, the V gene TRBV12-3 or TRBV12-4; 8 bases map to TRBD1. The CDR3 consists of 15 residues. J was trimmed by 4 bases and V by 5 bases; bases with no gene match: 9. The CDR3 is CASSPGYRGSTEAFF. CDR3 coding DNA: TGTGCCAGCAGTCCTGGGTACAGGGGGTCCACTGAAGCTTTCTTT.

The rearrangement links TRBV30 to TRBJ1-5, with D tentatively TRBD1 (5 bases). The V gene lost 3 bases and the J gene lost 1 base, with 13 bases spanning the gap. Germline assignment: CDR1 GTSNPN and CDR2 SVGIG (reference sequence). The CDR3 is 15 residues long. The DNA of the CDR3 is TGTGCCTGGAGCCCGGGGGTCTCAAGCAATCAGCCCCAGCATTTT. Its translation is CAWSPGVSSNQPQHF.

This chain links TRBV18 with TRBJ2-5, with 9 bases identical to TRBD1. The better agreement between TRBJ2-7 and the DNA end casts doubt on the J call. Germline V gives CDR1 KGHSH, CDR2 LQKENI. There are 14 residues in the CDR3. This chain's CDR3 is CASSPRQGEYEQYF. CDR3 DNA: TGTGCCAGCTCACCGAGACAGGGGGAATACGAGCAGTACTTC.

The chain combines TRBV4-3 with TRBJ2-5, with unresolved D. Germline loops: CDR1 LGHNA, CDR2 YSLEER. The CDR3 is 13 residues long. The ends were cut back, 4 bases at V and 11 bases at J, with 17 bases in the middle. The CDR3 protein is CASSPTVNNEQYF. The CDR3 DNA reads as TGCGCCAGCAGCCCAACAGTTAACAATGAGCAGTACTTC.

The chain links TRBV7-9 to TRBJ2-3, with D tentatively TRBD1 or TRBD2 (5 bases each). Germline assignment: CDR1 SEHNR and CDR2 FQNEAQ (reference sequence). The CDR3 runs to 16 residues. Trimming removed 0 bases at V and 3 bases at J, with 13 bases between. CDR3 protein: CASSLASGTLTDTQYF. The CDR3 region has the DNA TGTGCCAGCAGCTTAGCTTCCGGGACCCTGACAGATACGCAGTATTTT.

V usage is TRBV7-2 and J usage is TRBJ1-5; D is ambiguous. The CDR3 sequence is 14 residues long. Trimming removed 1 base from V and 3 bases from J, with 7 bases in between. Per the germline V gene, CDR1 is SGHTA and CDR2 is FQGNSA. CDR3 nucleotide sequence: TGTGCCAGCAGCTTAGTGCCCGACAATCAGCCCCAGCATTTT. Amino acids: CASSLVPDNQPQHF.

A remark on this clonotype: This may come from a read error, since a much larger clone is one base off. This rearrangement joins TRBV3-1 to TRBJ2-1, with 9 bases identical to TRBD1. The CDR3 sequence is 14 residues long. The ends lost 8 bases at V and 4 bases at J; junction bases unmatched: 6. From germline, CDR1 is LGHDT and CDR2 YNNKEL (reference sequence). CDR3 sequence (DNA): TGTGCCAGCGGCCGAGGGACAGGGTACAATGAGCAGTTCTTC. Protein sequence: CASGRGTGYNEQFF.

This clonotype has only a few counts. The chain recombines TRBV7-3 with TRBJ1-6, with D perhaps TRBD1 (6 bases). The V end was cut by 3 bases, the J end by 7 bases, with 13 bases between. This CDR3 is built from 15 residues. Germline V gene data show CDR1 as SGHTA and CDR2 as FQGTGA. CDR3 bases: TGTGCCAGCAGCTTCTCCGGGACAAAGAATTCACCCCTCCACTTT. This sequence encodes CASSFSGTKNSPLHF.

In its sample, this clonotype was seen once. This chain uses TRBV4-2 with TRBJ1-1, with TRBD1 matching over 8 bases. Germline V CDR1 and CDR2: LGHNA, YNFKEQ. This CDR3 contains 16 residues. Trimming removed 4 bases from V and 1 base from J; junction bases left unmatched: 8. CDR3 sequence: CASSRGQGPGNTEAFF. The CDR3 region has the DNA TGTGCCAGCAGCCGCGGACAGGGCCCGGGGAACACTGAAGCTTTCTTT.

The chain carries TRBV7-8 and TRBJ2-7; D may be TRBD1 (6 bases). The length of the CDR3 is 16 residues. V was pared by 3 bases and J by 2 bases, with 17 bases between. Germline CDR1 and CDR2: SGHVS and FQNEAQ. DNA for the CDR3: TGTGCCAGCAGCTTCGCCTCCGGGACACCCACCTACGAGCAGTACTTC. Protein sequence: CASSFASGTPTYEQYF.

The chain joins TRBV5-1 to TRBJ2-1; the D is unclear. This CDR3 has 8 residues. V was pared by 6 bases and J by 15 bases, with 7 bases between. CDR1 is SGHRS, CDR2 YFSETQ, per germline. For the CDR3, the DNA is TGCGCCAGCAACGACCTGTTCTTC. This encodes CASNDLFF. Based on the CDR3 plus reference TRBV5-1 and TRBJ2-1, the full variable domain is KAGVTQTPRYLIKTRGQQVTLSCSPISGHRSVSWYQQTPGQGLQFLFEYFSETQRNKGNFPGRFSGRQFSNSRSEMNVSTLELGDSALYLCASNDLFFGPGTRLTVL.

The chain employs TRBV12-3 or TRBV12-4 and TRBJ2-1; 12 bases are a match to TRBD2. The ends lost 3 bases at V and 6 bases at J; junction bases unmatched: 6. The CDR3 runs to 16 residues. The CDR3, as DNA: TGTGCCAGCAGTTTTAGAAGGACTAGCGGGGTCAATGAGCAGTTCTTC. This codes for CASSFRRTSGVNEQFF.

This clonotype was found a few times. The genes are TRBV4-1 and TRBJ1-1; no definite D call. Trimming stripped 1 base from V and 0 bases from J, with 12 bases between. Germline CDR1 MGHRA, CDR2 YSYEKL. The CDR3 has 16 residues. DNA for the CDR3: TGCGCCAGCAGCCAAGCGGCGGTGGGCATGAACACTGAAGCTTTCTTT. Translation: CASSQAAVGMNTEAFF.

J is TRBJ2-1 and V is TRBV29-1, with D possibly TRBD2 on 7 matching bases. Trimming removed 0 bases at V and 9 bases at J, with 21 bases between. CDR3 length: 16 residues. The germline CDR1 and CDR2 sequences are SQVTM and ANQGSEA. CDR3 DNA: TGCAGCGTTGAAGATCCCGGCCGCGGGGGCCTCGGTGAGCAGTTCTTC. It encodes CSVEDPGRGGLGEQFF.

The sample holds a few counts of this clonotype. CDR3 protein: CAWSVLGGSTDTQYF. The CDR3 region has the DNA TGTGCCTGGAGTGTACTGGGGGGGTCCACAGATACGCAGTATTTT. The genes are TRBV30 and TRBJ2-3, with 7 bases aligning to TRBD2. J lost 2 bases, V lost 0 bases, and 5 bases had no gene match. The length of the CDR3 is 15 residues. CDR1 is GTSNPN, CDR2 SVGIG, per germline (reference sequence). The full variable domain, rest sourced from reference TRBV30 and TRBJ2-3, is SQTIHQWPATLVQPVGSPLSLECTVEGTSNPNLYWYRQAAGRGLQLLFYSVGIGQISSEVPQNLSASRPQDRQFILSSKKLLLSDSGFYLCAWSVLGGSTDTQYFGPGTRLTVL.

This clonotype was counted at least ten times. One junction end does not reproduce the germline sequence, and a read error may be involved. CDR3 bases: TGTGCCAGCAGCTTAGGGGGACAGGGCTCGTACGAGCAGTACTTC. Its translation: CASSLGGQGSYEQYF. The chain has TRBV5-1 and TRBJ2-7; 9 nucleotides match TRBD1. The CDR3 has 15 residues. The V gene's germline CDR1 is SGHRS and CDR2 YFSETQ.

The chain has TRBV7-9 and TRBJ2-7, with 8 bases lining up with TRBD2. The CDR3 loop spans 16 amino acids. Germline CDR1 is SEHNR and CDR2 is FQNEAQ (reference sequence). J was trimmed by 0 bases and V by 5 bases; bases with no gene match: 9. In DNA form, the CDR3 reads TGTGCCAGCAGCAGCCCCGGGACTAGTGTCTCCTACGAGCAGTACTTC. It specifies CASSSPGTSVSYEQYF. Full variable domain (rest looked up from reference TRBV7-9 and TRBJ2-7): DTGVSQNPRHKITKRGQNVTFRCDPISEHNRLYWYRQTLGQGPEFLTYFQNEAQLEKSRLLSDRFSAERPKGSFSTLEIQRTEQGDSAMYLCASSSPGTSVSYEQYFGPGTRLTVT.

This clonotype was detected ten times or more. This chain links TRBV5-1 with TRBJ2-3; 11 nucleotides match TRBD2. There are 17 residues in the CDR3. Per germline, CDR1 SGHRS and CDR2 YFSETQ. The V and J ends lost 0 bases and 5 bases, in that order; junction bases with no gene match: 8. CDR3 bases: TGCGCCAGCAGCTTGGAGGCCCTAGCGGGGGGCGGAGATACGCAGTATTTT. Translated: CASSLEALAGGGDTQYF.

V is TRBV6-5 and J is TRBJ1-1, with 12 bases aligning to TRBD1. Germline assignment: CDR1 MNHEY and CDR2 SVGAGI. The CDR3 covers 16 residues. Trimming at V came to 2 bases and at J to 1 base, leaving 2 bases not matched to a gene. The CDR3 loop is CASSYVGQGANTEAFF. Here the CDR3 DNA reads TGTGCCAGCAGTTACGTGGGACAGGGGGCGAACACTGAAGCTTTCTTT.

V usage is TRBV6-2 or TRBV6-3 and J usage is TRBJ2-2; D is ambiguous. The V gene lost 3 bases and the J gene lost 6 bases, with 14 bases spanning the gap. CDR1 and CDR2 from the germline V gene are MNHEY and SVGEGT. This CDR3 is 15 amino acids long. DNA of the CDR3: TGTGCCAGCAGTTATGCGCCCGGCGGATCCGGGGAGCTGTTTTTT. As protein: CASSYAPGGSGELFF.

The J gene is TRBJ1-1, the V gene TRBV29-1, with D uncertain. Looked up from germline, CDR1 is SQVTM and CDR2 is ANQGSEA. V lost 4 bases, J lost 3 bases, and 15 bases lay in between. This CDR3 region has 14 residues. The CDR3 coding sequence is TGCAGCGTTGCGTCCGGACTCCGGGACACTGAAGCTTTCTTT. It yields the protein CSVASGLRDTEAFF.

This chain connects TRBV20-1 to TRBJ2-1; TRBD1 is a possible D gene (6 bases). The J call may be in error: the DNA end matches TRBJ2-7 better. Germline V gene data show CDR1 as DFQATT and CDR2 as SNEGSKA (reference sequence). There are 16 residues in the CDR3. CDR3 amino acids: CSAKLERGRGSYEQYF. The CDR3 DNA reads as TGCAGTGCTAAGTTAGAGCGCGGCAGGGGATCCTACGAGCAGTACTTC.